The TCR beta chain under discussion was sequenced for a study of cytomegalovirus exposure and HLA in healthy donors. PCR used 60 Vbeta primers and 13 Jbeta primers. Sequencing used immunoSEQ multiplex PCR; TCRdb keeps in-frame clones, though not all of them. The sample includes about 130,000 clones, about two thirds of them seen just once. V gave up 5 bases and J gave up 0 bases; unmatched junction bases: 8. Germline CDR1 GTSNPN, CDR2 SVGIG (reference sequence). The CDR3 covers 15 residues. The sequence was obtained from a human donor in good health. Sequencing used PBMCs. This chain joins TRBV30 and TRBJ2-3, with 7 bases fitting TRBD1. CDR3 amino acids: CAWHSTGLSTDTQYF. CDR3 in DNA: TGTGCCTGGCACTCGACAGGGTTAAGCACAGATACGCAGTATTTT.